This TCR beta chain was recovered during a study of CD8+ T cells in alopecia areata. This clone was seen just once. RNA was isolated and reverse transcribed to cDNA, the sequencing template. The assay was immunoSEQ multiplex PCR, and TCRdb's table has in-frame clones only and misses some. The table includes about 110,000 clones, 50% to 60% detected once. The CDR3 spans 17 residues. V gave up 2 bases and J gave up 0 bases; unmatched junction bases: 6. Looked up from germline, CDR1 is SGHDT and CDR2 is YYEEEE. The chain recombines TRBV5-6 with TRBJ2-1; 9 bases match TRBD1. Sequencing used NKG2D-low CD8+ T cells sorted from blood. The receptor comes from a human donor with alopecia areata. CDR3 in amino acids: CASSFSHRGRSYNEQFF. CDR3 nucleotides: TGTGCCAGCAGCTTTTCCCACAGGGGGCGCTCCTACAATGAGCAGTTCTTC. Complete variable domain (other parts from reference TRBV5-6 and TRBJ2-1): DAGVTQSPTHLIKTRGQQVTLRCSPKSGHDTVSWYQQALGQGPQFIFQYYEEEERQRGNFPDRFSGHQFPNYSSELNVNALLLGDSALYLCASSFSHRGRSYNEQFFGPGTRLTVL.